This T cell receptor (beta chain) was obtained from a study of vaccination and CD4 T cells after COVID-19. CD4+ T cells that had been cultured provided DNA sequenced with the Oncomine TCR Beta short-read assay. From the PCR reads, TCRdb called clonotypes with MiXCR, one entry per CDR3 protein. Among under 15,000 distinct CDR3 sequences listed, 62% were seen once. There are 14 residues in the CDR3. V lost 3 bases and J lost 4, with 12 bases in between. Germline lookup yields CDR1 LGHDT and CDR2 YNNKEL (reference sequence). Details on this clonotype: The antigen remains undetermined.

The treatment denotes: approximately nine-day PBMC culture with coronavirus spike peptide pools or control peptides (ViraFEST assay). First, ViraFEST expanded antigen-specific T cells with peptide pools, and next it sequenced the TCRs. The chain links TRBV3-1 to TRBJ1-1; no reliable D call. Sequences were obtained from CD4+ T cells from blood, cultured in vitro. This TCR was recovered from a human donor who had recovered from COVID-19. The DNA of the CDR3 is TGTGCCAGCAGCCACCGGCGGGGAGGCACTGAAGCTTTCTTT. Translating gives CASSHRRGGTEAFF.